This section outlines one T cell receptor (beta chain) sequence together with its context. Its antigen is unidentified. J lost 8 bases, V lost 2 bases, and 13 bases had no gene match. Germline CDR1 SGHRS, CDR2 YFSETQ. The CDR3 is made up of 16 amino acids. The data originate from a study of cytomegalovirus exposure and HLA in healthy donors. PCR involved 60 Vbeta and 13 Jbeta primers. Only in-frame clones appear in the TCRdb table, and some are missing; sequencing was by immunoSEQ multiplex PCR. Found here are approximately 140,000 clones, 70% to 80% of them singletons; the top ten hold about 1.8%. Study findings and constraints: It has been reported that TCR beta sequences accurately predicted the HLA-A and HLA-B alleles of most subjects.

The origin of this receptor is a woman in her forties or fifties in good health and CMV-seronegative. The sequencing input was PBMCs. This chain connects TRBV5-1 to TRBJ2-1; 7 bases match TRBD2. CDR3 coding DNA: TGCGCCAGCAGCTTACTTGGCGGACTAGGCTTGGATGAGCAGTTCTTC. This sequence encodes CASSLLGGLGLDEQFF.